Included here is one T cell receptor (beta chain) sequence, with context. Clones were read by immunoSEQ multiplex PCR, and TCRdb kept only the in-frame ones, dropping some. In the table there are under 200,000 clones, around 90% of which are singletons. These data are taken from a study of blood T cell repertoires in COVID-19. Germline CDR1 is SNHLY and CDR2 is FYNNEI. V was pared by 2 bases and J by 5 bases, with 6 bases of the junction left unmatched. The CDR3 runs 16 residues. This TCR was recovered from a man between 45 and 60 years old with acute or convalescent COVID-19. The chain couples TRBV2 to TRBJ1-6; TRBD1 matches at 7 bases. The sequenced sample was peripheral blood. The CDR3 DNA is TGTGCCAGCAGTGAACTCCCAGGGGGGAATAATTCACCCCTCCACTTT. It specifies CASSELPGGNNSPLHF.